This paragraph covers one T cell receptor (beta chain) sequence. The antigen remains unidentified. Then a second PCR, running roughly 7 to 11 cycles, was carried out with a sample-barcoded 5' primer and a J-beta primer mix. TCRdb re-called the 5' RACE reads with MiXCR, one entry per CDR3 protein. There are about 650,000 distinct CDR3 sequences in the sample; 52% occur only once, and roughly 12% lies in the top ten. These data are taken from a study of blood T cells in healthy people across ages. Whole-study findings and limits: A greater number of naive CD4+ cells and higher diversity distinguished long-lived donors from aged donors.

The CDR3 sequence is 15 residues long. V dropped 2 bases and J dropped 4 bases, with 12 bases sitting between them. Germline-derived CDR1 and CDR2 are SGHTA and FQGNSA. Isolating PBMCs gave at least 6 million of these cells per sample. This clonotype originated in an elderly woman in good health. The chain has TRBV7-2 and TRBJ2-1; possibly TRBD1 or TRBD2 for D (5 bases each). Sequencing was done on a sample of blood. CDR3 region: CASSLYPGPYNEQFF. CDR3 DNA: TGTGCCAGCAGCTTATATCCGGGACCTTACAATGAGCAGTTCTTC.